Following are 9 T cell receptor beta chains from one sample sequenced in a study of post-analysis software for immune sequencing data. What these receptors recognize is not known. The study's findings and limits: Patients used about five TRBV segments, including TRBV5-6, TRBV5-1 and TRBV20-1, more often than controls.

Prepared libraries of TCR beta cDNA carried unique molecular identifiers. Using its own MiXCR run on the PCR reads, TCRdb lists one record per CDR3 protein. The table shows hundreds of thousands of distinct CDR3 sequences, with around 64% occurring only once. Specimen: blood. The origin of the receptors is a girl under 10 years old with multiple sclerosis.

The V call is TRBV12-3 or TRBV12-4, the J call TRBJ1-2, with 7 bases lining up with TRBD1. CDR3 length: 13 residues. The trim removed 7 bases at V and 8 bases at J, leaving 10 bases unmatched. CDR3 coding DNA: TGTGCCAGCATTCGCGGGGGAGGGGGCGGCTACACCTTC. Its translation is CASIRGGGGGYTF.

The V call is TRBV7-9, the J call TRBJ1-5; 7 nucleotides match TRBD1. Germline trimming cut 1 base from V and 3 bases from J; bases unmatched to any gene: 3. This CDR3 comprises 15 residues. Germline V CDR1 and CDR2: SEHNR, FQNEAQ (reference sequence). CDR3 DNA: TGTGCCAGCAGCTTAGGGGACAGCAACAATCAGCCCCAGCATTTT. Encoded protein: CASSLGDSNNQPQHF.

This clonotype has a handful of counts. The chain links TRBV7-3 to TRBJ2-1; D call uncertain. Per germline, CDR1 SGHTA and CDR2 FQGTGA. The CDR3 sequence is 12 residues long. Trimming took off 0 bases at V and 11 bases at J, with 8 bases between the two ends. CDR3 in amino acids: CASSLTGPQQFF. In DNA, the CDR3 is TGTGCCAGCAGCTTAACCGGGCCTCAGCAGTTCTTC.

The chain is built from TRBV6-2 or TRBV6-3 and TRBJ2-5; tentatively, D is TRBD2 (6 bases). Germline loops: CDR1 MNHEY, CDR2 SVGEGT. V was clipped by 2 bases and J by 2 bases, with 21 bases between them. The CDR3 runs to 18 residues. The CDR3 bases are TGTGCCAGCAGTTACCGATTATATAGCGCGGCGGGGCAAGAGACCCAGTACTTC. This gives the protein CASSYRLYSAAGQETQYF.

V gene TRBV6-1 combines with J gene TRBJ2-1, with D perhaps matching TRBD2 (6 bases). The CDR3 runs to 16 residues. With 3 bases removed from V and 2 bases from J, the gap between germline ends came to 14 bases. Per germline, CDR1 MNHNS and CDR2 SASEGT. The CDR3 region is CASSEAQRAPYNEQFF. The CDR3 DNA sequence: TGTGCCAGCAGTGAGGCTCAGCGGGCACCCTACAATGAGCAGTTCTTC.

The CDR3 nucleotides read TGTGCCAGCAGTGTGCGGACAGGCCCAACGGCAGATACGCAGTATTTT. Translation gives CASSVRTGPTADTQYF. J is TRBJ2-3 and V is TRBV12-3 or TRBV12-4; 7 bases map to TRBD1. J lost 4 bases, V lost 5 bases, and 12 bases had no gene match. There are 16 residues in the CDR3.

The V and J genes are TRBV5-1 and TRBJ2-7; TRBD1 might be the D (6 bases). V dropped 5 bases and J dropped 7 bases, with 19 bases sitting between them. Germline V gives CDR1 SGHRS, CDR2 YFSETQ. This CDR3 spans 14 amino acids. This chain's CDR3 is CASRRDGIQGEQYF. The CDR3 bases are TGCGCCAGCAGACGTGACGGTATCCAGGGGGAGCAGTACTTC.

The rearrangement uses TRBV6-5 and TRBJ1-4, with D possibly matching TRBD1 (5 bases). Per germline, CDR1 MNHEY and CDR2 SVGAGI. The V end was cut by 0 bases, the J end by 8 bases, with 13 bases between. The CDR3 totals 15 residues. The CDR3: CASSYSNGGWEKLFF. Here the CDR3 DNA reads TGTGCCAGCAGTTACTCGAACGGGGGTTGGGAAAAACTGTTTTTT.

The chain couples TRBV7-9 to TRBJ1-4; the D gene is possibly TRBD1 (6 bases). V lost 6 bases, J lost 8 bases, and 19 bases lay in between. The CDR3 is made up of 15 amino acids. CDR1 and CDR2 (germline): SEHNR, FQNEAQ (reference sequence). In nucleotides, the CDR3 is TGTGCCAGCAGTCGAGAAGGGGGGGCCGGAGAAAAACTGTTTTTT. Amino acid sequence: CASSREGGAGEKLFF. The variable domain in full, completed from reference TRBV7-9 and TRBJ1-4, reads DTGVSQNPRHKITKRGQNVTFRCDPISEHNRLYWYRQTLGQGPEFLTYFQNEAQLEKSRLLSDRFSAERPKGSFSTLEIQRTEQGDSAMYLCASSREGGAGEKLFFGSGTQLSVL.